Each of the 14 T cell receptor beta chains below was sequenced from the same sample in a study of blood T cell repertoires in COVID-19. Here immunoSEQ multiplex PCR was the method, and the copy in TCRdb shows in-frame clones only, minus some. Found here are roughly 350,000 clones, 91% of them singletons; the top ten hold around 3.5%. The sample taken for sequencing was peripheral blood. Every receptor here comes from a young woman who had recovered from COVID-19.

This clone was recorded only once. The V call is TRBV9, the J call TRBJ2-1; the match to TRBD2 covers 9 bases. The junction had 14 bases not matched to a gene; V was cut back by 2 bases and J by 5 bases. CDR1 SGDLS and CDR2 YYNGEE come from the germline V gene. The CDR3 has 18 amino acids. The CDR3 DNA follows: TGTGCCAGCAGCGTCTTATCGGGGCGACTAGCGGCGAACAATGAGCAGTTCTTC. Its protein is CASSVLSGRLAANNEQFF.

This clone was seen only a few times. The CDR3 coding sequence is TGTGCCAGCGCGACAGGGGGACAGATTAACACTGAAGCTTTCTTT. Translation gives CASATGGQINTEAFF. This chain connects TRBV2 to TRBJ1-1, with 9 bases aligning to TRBD1. J was trimmed by 2 bases and V by 8 bases; bases with no gene match: 9. This CDR3 spans 15 amino acids. The germline gives CDR1 SNHLY, CDR2 FYNNEI. The full variable domain, completed using reference TRBV2 and TRBJ1-1, is EPEVTQTPSHQVTQMGQEVILRCVPISNHLYFYWYRQILGQKVEFLVSFYNNEISEKSEIFDDQFSVERPDGSNFTLKIRSTKLEDSAMYFCASATGGQINTEAFFGQGTRLTVV.

V is TRBV7-8 and J is TRBJ2-7; D is perhaps TRBD2 (5 bases). CDR1 and CDR2 (germline): SGHVS, FQNEAQ. This CDR3 has 16 amino acids. V was trimmed by 1 base and J by 3 bases, leaving 16 bases between them. CDR3 in amino acids: CASSLDAGWENYEQYV. For the CDR3, the DNA is TGTGCCAGCAGCTTAGACGCAGGTTGGGAGAACTACGAGCAGTACGTC.

This sequence joins TRBV12-5 and TRBJ2-7; no clear D gene. This CDR3 contains 12 residues. The V end was cut by 2 bases, the J end by 3 bases, with 5 bases between. The germline gives CDR1 LGHNT, CDR2 FRNRAP. The CDR3 is CASGLSHYEQYV. In DNA form, the CDR3 reads TGTGCTAGTGGTTTGTCCCACTACGAGCAGTACGTC.

This chain connects TRBV11-2 to TRBJ2-2, with a weak D call TRBD2 (5 bases). This CDR3 comprises 14 residues. The V end lost 4 bases, the J end lost 7 bases, and 13 bases lay between the germline ends. CDR1 and CDR2 from the germline V gene are SGHAT and FQNNGV. CDR3 in DNA: TGTGCCAGCAGCTCAGTAACTAGAGACGGGGAGCTGTTTTTT. Its protein product is CASSSVTRDGELFF.

V is TRBV6-5 and J is TRBJ2-1, with TRBD2 matching 10 bases. This CDR3 has 15 amino acids. CDR1 and CDR2 (germline): MNHEY, SVGAGI. Trimming removed 2 bases from V and 3 bases from J; junction bases left unmatched: 1. DNA of the CDR3: TGTGCCAGCAGTTACAGGACTAGCGGCTACAATGAGCAGTTCTTC. Translated, it gives CASSYRTSGYNEQFF.

This clone was counted a few times. This rearrangement joins TRBV5-1 to TRBJ2-2, with D uncertain. V lost 1 base, J lost 0 bases, and 7 bases lay in between. Germline V gene lookup returns CDR1 SGHRS and CDR2 YFSETQ. The CDR3 totals 15 residues. CDR3 DNA sequence: TGCGCCAGCAGCTTGTCCAGGACGAACACCGGGGAGCTGTTTTTT. It translates to CASSLSRTNTGELFF.

DNA of the CDR3: TGTGCCAGCTCACCCATACAGGGTAACACCGGGGAGCTGTTTTTT. Protein: CASSPIQGNTGELFF. The chain recombines TRBV18 with TRBJ2-2, with TRBD1 as a possible D gene (6 bases). CDR3 size: 15 residues. V lost 3 bases, J lost 2 bases, and 10 bases lay in between. CDR1 and CDR2 (germline): KGHSH, LQKENI.

J is TRBJ2-7 and V is TRBV5-6; 8 bases are shared with TRBD1. CDR3 length: 14 residues. J gave up 0 bases and V 4 bases, and 3 bases lay outside the gene matches. CDR1 is SGHDT, CDR2 YYEEEE, per germline. CDR3 coding DNA: TGTGCCAGCAGCCAGGGGGCCAGCTCCTACGAGCAGTACGTC. This encodes CASSQGASSYEQYV.

This chain uses TRBV5-1 with TRBJ2-5, with 9 positions matching TRBD2. CDR3 length equals 16 residues. After removal of 6 bases from V and 5 bases from J, the junction contained 14 bases not matched to a gene. Germline V CDR1 and CDR2: SGHRS, YFSETQ. DNA of the CDR3: TGCGCCAGCATGCCGGTCGGTGCGGGAGGGCTGGAGACCCAGTACTTC. Its translation: CASMPVGAGGLETQYF.

This chain links TRBV24-1 with TRBJ2-3, with 11 bases identical to TRBD2. This CDR3 is 18 amino acids long. Germline V gene sequence: CDR1 KGHDR, CDR2 SFDVKD. V was clipped by 4 bases and J by 4 bases; unmatched bases: 12. This CDR3 reads CATSDPIAGGRSADTQYF. The CDR3 DNA sequence: TGTGCCACCAGTGACCCTATAGCGGGAGGGCGGTCGGCAGATACGCAGTATTTT.

V gene TRBV19 combines with J gene TRBJ1-2, with 8 bases lining up with TRBD1. Germline CDR1 and CDR2: LNHDA and SQIVND (reference sequence). The CDR3 totals 13 residues. J gave up 5 bases and V 9 bases, and 8 bases lay outside the gene matches. The CDR3 nucleotides read TGTGCCAGCGGACAGGGAACAAGGTATGGCTACACCTTC. Residues: CASGQGTRYGYTF.

This chain uses TRBV20-1 with TRBJ2-1, with 13 bases lining up with TRBD2. There are 15 residues in the CDR3. From germline, CDR1 is DFQATT and CDR2 SNEGSKA (reference sequence). The trim removed 3 bases at V and 9 bases at J, leaving 8 bases unmatched. The CDR3 DNA sequence: TGCAGTGCTAGTTTACTAGCGGGAGGGCGTGGTGAGCAGTTCTTC. This sequence encodes CSASLLAGGRGEQFF.

The rearrangement uses TRBV6-2 or TRBV6-3 and TRBJ2-2; TRBD2 agrees at 15 bases. With 5 bases clipped from V and 5 bases from J, the junction kept 3 bases outside the gene matches. Germline V lookup: CDR1 MNHEY, CDR2 SVGEGT. This CDR3 contains 16 residues. CDR3 nucleotide sequence: TGTGCCAGCAGTCCCGGGACTAGCGGGAGGACCGGGGAGCTGTTTTTT. Amino acid sequence: CASSPGTSGRTGELFF.